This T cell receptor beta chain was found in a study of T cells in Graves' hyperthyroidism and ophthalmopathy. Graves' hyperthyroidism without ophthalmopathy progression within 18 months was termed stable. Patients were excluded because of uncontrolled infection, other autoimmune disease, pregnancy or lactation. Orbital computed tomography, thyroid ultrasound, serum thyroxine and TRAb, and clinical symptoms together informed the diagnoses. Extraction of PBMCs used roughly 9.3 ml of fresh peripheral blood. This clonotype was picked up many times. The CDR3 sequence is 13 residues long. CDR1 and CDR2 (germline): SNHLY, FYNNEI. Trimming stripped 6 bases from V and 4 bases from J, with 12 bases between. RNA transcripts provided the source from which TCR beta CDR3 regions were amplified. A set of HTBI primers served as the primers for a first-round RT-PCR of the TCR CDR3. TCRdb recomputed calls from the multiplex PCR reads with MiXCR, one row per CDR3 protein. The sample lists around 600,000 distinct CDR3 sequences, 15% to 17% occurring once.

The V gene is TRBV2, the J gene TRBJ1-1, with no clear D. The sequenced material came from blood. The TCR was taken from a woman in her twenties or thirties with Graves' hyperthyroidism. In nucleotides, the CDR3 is TGTGCCAGCAGGTCCGGGGAGCGCACTGAAGCTTTCTTT. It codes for CASRSGERTEAFF. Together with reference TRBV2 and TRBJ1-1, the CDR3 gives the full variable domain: EPEVTQTPSHQVTQMGQEVILRCVPISNHLYFYWYRQILGQKVEFLVSFYNNEISEKSEIFDDQFSVERPDGSNFTLKIRSTKLEDSAMYFCASRSGERTEAFFGQGTRLTVV.